This T cell receptor (beta chain) stems from a study of STAT5B mutations in CD4+ large granular lymphocyte leukemia. Study context: Healthy donors showed HLA-associated enrichment of the CDR3 'QG' motif.

Study-level results: Without putative leukemic clones, patient CD4-sorted repertoires remained more clonal than healthy CD4+ repertoires. No patients shared main leukemic clonotypes, though around 27% appeared at low frequency elsewhere. TRBV06-family usage was enriched in top patient clones (8/27) versus controls (2/35).

Germline CDR1 reads SGHTA; CDR2 reads FQGNSA. J gave up 6 bases and V 4 bases, and 6 bases lay outside the gene matches. The length of the CDR3 is 15 residues. Only in-frame clones appear in the TCRdb table, and some are missing; sequencing was by immunoSEQ multiplex PCR. The sample consists of 25,000 to 35,000 clones, roughly 70% of them appearing once. This clone was found once. Its antigen is unidentified. This chain links TRBV7-2 with TRBJ1-5; 10 bases match TRBD1. Sequencing was carried out using CD4+ T cells from blood buffy coats. This clonotype originated in a human donor in good health. The CDR3 loop is CASSSRTGGSQPQHF. In nucleotides, the CDR3 is TGTGCCAGCAGCTCCCGGACAGGGGGAAGTCAGCCCCAGCATTTT.